This note documents a single T cell receptor beta chain sequence. Its antigen remains unidentified. No base qualities exist here, and no much larger clone lies one base off it. The sample belongs to a study of blood T cell repertoires in COVID-19 (dated by TCRdb to the early 2020s). Study-wide context: Samples from collaborators originated in the United States, Italy and Spain and spanned both the acute and convalescent phases of COVID-19. The dataset comprised deeply sampled blood TCRbeta repertoires from subjects exposed to, actively infected with, or recovered from COVID-19. Nearly every sample came with metadata listing a de-identified subject ID, COVID-19 status, age in years and sex. The repertoires were made available in a free public database intended to serve as a resource for research on the immune response to SARS-CoV-2. Samples were obtained from the ongoing ImmuneRACE study (first 160 participants) and from approximately 1,200 subjects provided by 6 global collaborators. The prospective study material was composed of cDNA or gDNA derived from T cells, B-cell-depleted T cells, or PBMCs. Where HLA class I and class II types were available, the types were taken from metadata supplied by the sample provider, not from assay-based typing. General conclusions and limits of the study: The quantity of clinical and demographic metadata differed by source and by participant and was supplied without curation.

As encoded in the germline V gene, CDR1 is MGHRA while CDR2 is YSYEKL. Spanning cysteine to phenylalanine, the CDR3 consists of 15 amino acids. The entry retains the CDR3 DNA only, 45 bases that are in frame from base 1. Cut back by 2 bases and 1 base, the V and J ends lie 10 bases apart. TCRbeta CDR3 regions were amplified from genomic DNA using the immunoSEQ Assay, a bias-controlled multiplex PCR. On the study's bioinformatics: The number of nucleated cells in each sample was estimated by amplification of reference gene primers within the assay. To quantify the absolute abundance of each unique TCRbeta CDR3 rearrangement, sequence reads were collapsed and filtered. For each sample, productive Simpson clonality was calculated by taking the square root of Simpson's diversity index across productive rearrangements. Held by TCRdb, this immuneACCESS table contains in-frame sequences only and omits some clones. Under half of the omission traces to an unresolved V gene where checked; the cause of the rest is unknown. The V and J calls and clone size are taken from that table; D and trimming were inferred from the DNA. Across this sample there are about 160,000 clones, with 82% seen only once. Jointly, the top ten make up 7% of the sample.

One collaborating source in Seattle enrolled patients during active infection and followed them longitudinally through the course of disease. Whole blood was collected in K2EDTA tubes by collaborating institutions according to the institutions' own protocols. Collaborator samples were shipped for TCRbeta analysis as frozen whole blood, isolated PBMCs, or DNA extracted from either sample type. This TCR derives from a woman in her forties with COVID-19, enrolled during active disease. Sequenced input: peripheral blood. The chain is made from TRBV4-1 and TRBJ2-3, with the D segment identity uncertain. CDR3 reads: CASSQSAAGTDTQYF. The DNA sequence is TGCGCCAGCAGCCAATCGGCGGCGGGCACAGATACGCAGTATTTT.